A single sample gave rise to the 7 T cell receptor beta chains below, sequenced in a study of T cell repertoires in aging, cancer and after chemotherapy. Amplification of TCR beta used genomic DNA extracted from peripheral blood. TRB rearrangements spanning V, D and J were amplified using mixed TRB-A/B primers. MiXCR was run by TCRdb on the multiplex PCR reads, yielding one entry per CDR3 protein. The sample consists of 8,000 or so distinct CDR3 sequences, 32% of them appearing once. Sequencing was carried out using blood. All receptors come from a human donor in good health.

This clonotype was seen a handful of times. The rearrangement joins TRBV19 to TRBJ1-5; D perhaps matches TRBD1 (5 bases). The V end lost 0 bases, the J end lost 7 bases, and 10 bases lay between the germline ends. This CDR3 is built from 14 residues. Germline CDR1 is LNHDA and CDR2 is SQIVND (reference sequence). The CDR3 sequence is CASSIDRGGQPQHF. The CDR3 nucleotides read TGTGCCAGTAGTATAGATCGCGGGGGGCAGCCCCAGCATTTT.

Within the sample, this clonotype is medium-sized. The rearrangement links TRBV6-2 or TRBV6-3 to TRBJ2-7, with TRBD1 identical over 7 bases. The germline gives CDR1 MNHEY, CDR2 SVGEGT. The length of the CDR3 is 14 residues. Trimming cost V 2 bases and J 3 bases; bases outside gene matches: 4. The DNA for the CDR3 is TGTGCCAGCAGTTACGGGACAGAACACTACGAGCAGTACTTC. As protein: CASSYGTEHYEQYF.

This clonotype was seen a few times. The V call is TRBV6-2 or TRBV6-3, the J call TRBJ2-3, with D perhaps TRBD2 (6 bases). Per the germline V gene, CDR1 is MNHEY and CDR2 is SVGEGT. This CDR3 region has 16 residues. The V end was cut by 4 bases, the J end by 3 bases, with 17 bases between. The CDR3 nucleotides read TGTGCCAGCAGTTCGGTCGGGGGAAGGGTGACAGATACGCAGTATTTT. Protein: CASSSVGGRVTDTQYF.

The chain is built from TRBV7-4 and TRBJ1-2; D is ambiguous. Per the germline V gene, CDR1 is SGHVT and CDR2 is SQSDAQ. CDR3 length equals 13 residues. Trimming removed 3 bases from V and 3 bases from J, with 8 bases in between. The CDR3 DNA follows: TGTGCCAGCAGCTTTTCCTCGGACTATGGCTACACCTTC. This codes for CASSFSSDYGYTF.

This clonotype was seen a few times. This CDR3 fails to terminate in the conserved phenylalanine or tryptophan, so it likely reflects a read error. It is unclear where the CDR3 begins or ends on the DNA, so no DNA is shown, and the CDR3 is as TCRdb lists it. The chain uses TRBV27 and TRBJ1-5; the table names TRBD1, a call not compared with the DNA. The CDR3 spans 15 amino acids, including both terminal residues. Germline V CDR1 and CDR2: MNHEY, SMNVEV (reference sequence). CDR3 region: CASSLKSSGQFKAYI.

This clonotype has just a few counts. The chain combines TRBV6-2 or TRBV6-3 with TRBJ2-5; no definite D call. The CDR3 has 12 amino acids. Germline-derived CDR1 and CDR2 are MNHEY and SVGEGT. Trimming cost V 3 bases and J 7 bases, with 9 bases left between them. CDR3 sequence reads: CASSYRSRTQYF. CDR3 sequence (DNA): TGTGCCAGCAGTTATAGGAGTCGGACCCAGTACTTC.

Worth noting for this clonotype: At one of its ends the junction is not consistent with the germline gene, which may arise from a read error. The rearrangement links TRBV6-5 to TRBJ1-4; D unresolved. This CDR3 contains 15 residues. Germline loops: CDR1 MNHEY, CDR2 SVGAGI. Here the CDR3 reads CASSYSDGRNEKLFF. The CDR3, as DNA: TGTGCCAGCAGCTACTCCGACGGTCGTAATGAAAAACTGTTTTTT.